The rows below give T cell receptor beta chains drawn from one sample of a study of blood T cell repertoires in COVID-19. Produced via immunoSEQ multiplex PCR; TCRdb's table is partial and in-frame only. The sample has 300,000 to 400,000 clones, 80% to 90% seen once. Sample: PBMCs or T cells enriched from blood (not recorded which). The receptor source for this set is a man between 18 and 29 years old who had recovered from COVID-19. Both conserved end residues are part of each CDR3. The D gene is left open where the match is weak. Part of the rows lack a size; the others show once, few, many or a class for expanded clones.

size,J,V,D,DNA,CDR3
-,TRBJ1-4,TRBV9,-,TGTGCCAGCAGCGCCCGGTTGTCTGAAAAACTGTTTTTT,CASSARLSEKLFF
-,TRBJ1-3,TRBV29-1,TRBD1,TGCAGCGCGACAGGGGCGCTATCTGGAAACACCATATATTTT,CSATGALSGNTIYF
-,TRBJ2-7,TRBV7-9,-,TGTGCCAGCAGCCCGGACACCTCCTACGAGCAGTACTTC,CASSPDTSYEQYF
-,TRBJ1-6,TRBV28,TRBD1,TGTGCCAGCAGTTTAAGGGGACAGGGTAACTCACCCCTCCACTTT,CASSLRGQGNSPLHF
-,TRBJ2-7,TRBV20-1,-,TGCAGTGCTAGTCAGGGGGGCAGATCCTACGAGCAGTACTTC,CSASQGGRSYEQYF
-,TRBJ1-1,TRBV28,-,TGTGCCAGCAGTTTACTTGGGGGCGCGGGTGGTGAAGCTTTCTTT,CASSLLGGAGGEAFF
once,TRBJ2-2,TRBV7-6,TRBD2,TGTGCCAGCAGCTTACCAAAAGCCGGGACTAGCTACGGGGAGCTGTTTTTT,CASSLPKAGTSYGELFF
-,TRBJ1-2,TRBV2,-,TGTGCCAGCAGGTCGACAGGCGTCTATGGCTACACCTTC,CASRSTGVYGYTF
-,TRBJ1-2,TRBV9,-,TGTGCCAGCAGACCGGGAAACCAACTCACTAACTATGGCTACACCTTC,CASRPGNQLTNYGYTF
once,TRBJ2-1,TRBV18,TRBD2,TGTGCCAGCTCACCACCCCTCGCCGGGACTAGCGGGTCGGGTGAGCAGTTCTTC,CASSPPLAGTSGSGEQFF
-,TRBJ1-2,TRBV10-3,-,TGTGCCATCAGTGATGAGAGGTTCCATGGCTACACCTTC,CAISDERFHGYTF
-,TRBJ2-2,TRBV7-9,-,TGTGCCAGCAGCTTTCAGGACACAAACACCGGGGAGCTGTTTTTT,CASSFQDTNTGELFF
-,TRBJ2-7,TRBV28,TRBD2,TGTGCCAGCAGTTCTCCTAGCGGGACCACCTACGAGCAGTACTTC,CASSSPSGTTYEQYF
-,TRBJ2-1,TRBV7-6,-,TGTGCCAGCAGCTTAATGACTATACACAATGAGCAGTTCTTC,CASSLMTIHNEQFF
-,TRBJ1-4,TRBV6-5,TRBD1,TGTGCCAGCAGGGACAGGGTGGAGCCTAATGAAAAACTGTTTTTT,CASRDRVEPNEKLFF
-,TRBJ2-7,TRBV11-1,TRBD2,TGTGCCAGCAGCTTACGGGGGGGCGGCGAGCAGTACTTC,CASSLRGGGEQYF
-,TRBJ1-2,TRBV11-2,TRBD1,TGTGCCAGCAGACCGGTATCGGGACAGGGGAACTATGGCTACACCTTC,CASRPVSGQGNYGYTF
few,TRBJ1-3,TRBV9,-,TGTGCCAGCAGCGGAGGAGGTGGAAACACCATATATTTT,CASSGGGGNTIYF
-,TRBJ2-7,TRBV18,TRBD1,TGTGCCAGCTCCCCTACAGGGGGCTTAAGCTACGAGCAGTACTTC,CASSPTGGLSYEQYF
-,TRBJ2-1,TRBV15,-,TGTGCCACCAGCCGTGGCCGGGAGATCGGATTCTTC,CATSRGREIGFF
-,TRBJ2-5,TRBV5-1,-,TGCGCCAGCCGTGACAACCAAGAGACCCAGTACTTC,CASRDNQETQYF
-,TRBJ1-2,TRBV9,-,TGTGCCAGCAGCGTTGGCAGTTATGGCTACACCTTC,CASSVGSYGYTF
-,TRBJ2-1,TRBV24-1,-,TGTGCCACCAGTGAAATTGCCGGGGTCTCCTACAATGAGCAGTTCTTC,CATSEIAGVSYNEQFF
-,TRBJ2-2,TRBV19,-,TGTGCCAGTAGTATAGCCGGAGTGGAGCTGTTTTTT,CASSIAGVELFF
-,TRBJ2-1,TRBV7-6,TRBD2,TGTGCCAGCAGCTCCCTCTTGACTAGCGGGGGGGCAAATGAGCAGTTCTTC,CASSSLLTSGGANEQFF
-,TRBJ2-3,TRBV4-2,TRBD1,TGTGCCAGCAGTCGCACCGGGACAGGGGAAGATACGCAGTATTTT,CASSRTGTGEDTQYF
-,TRBJ1-1,TRBV5-1,-,TGCGCCAGCAGCTTGGGAACGATGCGGAACACTGAAGCTTTCTTT,CASSLGTMRNTEAFF
-,TRBJ1-5,TRBV2,-,TGTGCCAGCAGGGCGACAGCTCAGCCTCAGCCCCAGCATTTT,CASRATAQPQPQHF
-,TRBJ1-2,TRBV19,-,TGTGCCAGTAGTATGGGTCGGACTGATTATGGCTACACCTTC,CASSMGRTDYGYTF
-,TRBJ1-1,TRBV7-8,-,TGTGCCAGCAGCCAGACAATTAACACTGAAGCTTTCTTT,CASSQTINTEAFF
-,TRBJ2-2,TRBV18,TRBD1,TGTGCCAGCTCACCACCCACTCGACAGGGCACCGGGGAGCTGTTTTTT,CASSPPTRQGTGELFF
once,TRBJ1-5,TRBV7-9,TRBD1,TGTGCCAGCAGCCCCTCGACAGGGGTTCAGCCCCAGCATTTT,CASSPSTGVQPQHF
once,TRBJ2-5,TRBV24-1,-,TGTGCCACCGAAGCGCAGGAGACCCAGTACTTC,CATEAQETQYF
once,TRBJ1-3,TRBV11-1,-,TGTGCCAGCAGCATGACAGGTTTGGTCGGAAACACCATATATTTT,CASSMTGLVGNTIYF
-,TRBJ2-2,TRBV4-1,TRBD1,TGCGCCAGCAGCCAAGAGTTCGGGGCAGGGGGAAACACCGGGGAGCTGTTTTTT,CASSQEFGAGGNTGELFF
-,TRBJ2-3,TRBV5-1,TRBD2,TGCGCCGGTTCGCGGGGGGGAAACACAGATACGCAGTATTTT,CAGSRGGNTDTQYF
-,TRBJ2-7,TRBV5-1,TRBD2,TGCGCCAGCAGCTTGGTACCTAGCGGGAACTACGAGCAGTACTTC,CASSLVPSGNYEQYF